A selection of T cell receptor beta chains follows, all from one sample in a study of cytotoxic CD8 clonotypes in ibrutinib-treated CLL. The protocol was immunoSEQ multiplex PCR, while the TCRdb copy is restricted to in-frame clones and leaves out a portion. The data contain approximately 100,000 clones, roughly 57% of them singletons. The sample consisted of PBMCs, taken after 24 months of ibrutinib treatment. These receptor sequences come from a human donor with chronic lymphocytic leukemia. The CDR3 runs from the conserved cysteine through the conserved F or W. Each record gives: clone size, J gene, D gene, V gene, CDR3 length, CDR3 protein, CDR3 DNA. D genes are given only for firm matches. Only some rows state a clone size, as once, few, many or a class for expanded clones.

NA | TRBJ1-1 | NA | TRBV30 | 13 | CAWREQANTEAFF | TGTGCCTGGAGGGAACAGGCGAACACTGAAGCTTTCTTT
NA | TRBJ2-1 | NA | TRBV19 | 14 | CASGRGMAYNEQFF | TGTGCCAGTGGTAGGGGGATGGCCTACAATGAGCAGTTCTTC
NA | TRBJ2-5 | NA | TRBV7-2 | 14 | CASSESRGLAAQYF | TGTGCCAGCAGCGAATCCCGGGGGCTCGCGGCCCAGTACTTC
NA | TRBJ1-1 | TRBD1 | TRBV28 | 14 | CASSFGQGNTEAFF | TGTGCCAGCAGTTTTGGACAGGGGAACACTGAAGCTTTCTTT
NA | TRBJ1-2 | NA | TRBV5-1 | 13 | CASSLDFLTGYTF | TGCGCCAGCAGCTTGGATTTTCTGACCGGCTACACCTTC
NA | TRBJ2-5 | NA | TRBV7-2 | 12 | CASSFPQGTQYF | TGTGCCAGCAGCTTCCCCCAGGGGACCCAGTACTTC
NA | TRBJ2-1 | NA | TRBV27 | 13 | CASSSGTYNEQFF | TGTGCCAGCAGTTCGGGTACCTACAATGAGCAGTTCTTC
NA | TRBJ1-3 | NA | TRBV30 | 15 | CAWSVGQNSGNTIYF | TGTGCCTGGAGTGTGGGACAAAACTCTGGAAACACCATATATTTT
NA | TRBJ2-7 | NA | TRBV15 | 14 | CATSQARTSYEQYF | TGTGCCACCAGTCAGGCCAGAACCTCCTACGAGCAGTACTTC
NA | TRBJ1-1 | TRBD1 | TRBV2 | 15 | CASSEETGRGTEAFF | TGTGCCAGCAGTGAGGAGACAGGGCGGGGCACTGAAGCTTTCTTT
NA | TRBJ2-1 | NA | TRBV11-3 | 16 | CASSPFVWSSYNEQFF | TGTGCCAGCAGCCCCTTTGTCTGGAGCTCCTACAATGAGCAGTTCTTC
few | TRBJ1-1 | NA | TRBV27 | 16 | CASSDTVGGGWTEAFF | TGTGCCAGCAGTGACACAGTGGGAGGTGGTTGGACTGAAGCTTTCTTT
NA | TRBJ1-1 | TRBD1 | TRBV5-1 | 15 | CASSGQGAGNTEAFF | TGCGCCAGCAGCGGACAGGGGGCTGGAAACACTGAAGCTTTCTTT
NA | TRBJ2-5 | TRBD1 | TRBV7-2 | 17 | CASSPSRDRGRGETQYF | TGTGCCAGCAGCCCATCCAGGGACAGGGGGCGCGGAGAGACCCAGTACTTC
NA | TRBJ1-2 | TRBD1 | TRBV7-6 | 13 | CASSFGQGGGYTF | TGTGCCAGCAGCTTCGGACAGGGCGGTGGCTACACCTTC
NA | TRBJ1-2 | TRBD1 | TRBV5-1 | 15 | CASSLEGTGGSGYTF | TGCGCCAGCAGCTTGGAAGGGACAGGGGGCTCTGGCTACACCTTC
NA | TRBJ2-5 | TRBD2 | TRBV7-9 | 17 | CASSLGLAGGPRETQYF | TGTGCCAGCAGCTTAGGACTTGCGGGGGGGCCGAGAGAGACCCAGTACTTC
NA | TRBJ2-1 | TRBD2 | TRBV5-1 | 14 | CASSWTSGGNEQFF | TGCGCCAGCAGCTGGACTAGCGGGGGGAATGAGCAGTTCTTC
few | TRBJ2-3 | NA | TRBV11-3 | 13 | CASRSRGSDTQYF | TGTGCCAGCAGGAGTCGGGGGTCGGATACGCAGTATTTT
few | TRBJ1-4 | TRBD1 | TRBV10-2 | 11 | CASGQGGKLFF | TGCGCCAGTGGACAGGGGGGGAAACTGTTTTTT
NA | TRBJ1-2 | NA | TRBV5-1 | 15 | CASSLALDPRYGYTF | TGCGCCAGCAGCTTGGCTCTCGACCCTAGGTATGGCTACACCTTC
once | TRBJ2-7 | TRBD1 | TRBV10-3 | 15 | CAISAGQGNEYEQYF | TGTGCCATCAGTGCGGGACAGGGGAACGAATACGAGCAGTACTTC
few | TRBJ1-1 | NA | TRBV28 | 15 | CASLLSAGGGTEAFF | TGTGCCAGCCTCCTTTCTGCGGGGGGAGGCACTGAAGCTTTCTTT
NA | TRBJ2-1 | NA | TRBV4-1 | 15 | CASSQPRPESNEQFF | TGCGCCAGCAGCCAGCCAAGACCGGAGAGCAATGAGCAGTTCTTC
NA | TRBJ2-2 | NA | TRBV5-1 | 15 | CASSLELSNTGELFF | TGCGCCAGCAGTTTAGAGCTCTCGAACACCGGGGAGCTGTTTTTT
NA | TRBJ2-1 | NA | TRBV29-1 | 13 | CSVDSGYGNLQFF | TGCAGCGTCGACAGTGGGTATGGGAATCTACAGTTCTTC
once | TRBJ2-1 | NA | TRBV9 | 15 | CASSASSLVYNEQFF | TGTGCCAGCAGCGCCTCCAGCTTAGTTTACAATGAGCAGTTCTTC
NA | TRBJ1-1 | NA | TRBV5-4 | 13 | CASSLDTHREAFF | TGTGCCAGCAGCTTGGACACGCACAGAGAAGCTTTCTTT
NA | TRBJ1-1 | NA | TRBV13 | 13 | CASSLVARNEAFF | TGTGCCAGCAGCTTAGTGGCACGGAATGAAGCTTTCTTT
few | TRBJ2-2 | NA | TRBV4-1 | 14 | CASSQETRGGELFF | TGCGCCAGCAGCCAAGAAACCCGGGGCGGGGAGCTGTTTTTT
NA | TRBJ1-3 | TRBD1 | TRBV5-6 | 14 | CASSPGQLGNTIYF | TGTGCCAGCAGCCCGGGACAGCTTGGAAACACCATATATTTT
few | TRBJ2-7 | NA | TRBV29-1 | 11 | CSVRDSYEQYF | TGCAGCGTTAGAGACAGCTACGAGCAGTACTTC
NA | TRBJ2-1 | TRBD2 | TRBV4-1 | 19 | CASSQEAGTADPKSYEQFF | TGCGCCAGCAGCCAAGAAGCGGGGACGGCAGACCCAAAAAGTTACGAGCAGTTCTTC
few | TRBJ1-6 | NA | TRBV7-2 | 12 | CASSQPNSPLHF | TGTGCCAGCAGCCAGCCCAATTCACCCCTCCACTTT
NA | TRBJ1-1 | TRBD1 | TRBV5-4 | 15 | CASSSDRGPNTEAFF | TGTGCCAGCAGCTCCGACAGGGGCCCGAACACTGAAGCTTTCTTT
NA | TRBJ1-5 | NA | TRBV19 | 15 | CASSRDRDSNQPQHF | TGTGCCAGTAGTCGCGACAGAGATAGCAATCAGCCCCAGCATTTT
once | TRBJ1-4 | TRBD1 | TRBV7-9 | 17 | CASSRARGQGNNEKLFF | TGTGCCAGCAGCCGAGCGCGTGGACAGGGAAACAATGAAAAACTGTTTTTT
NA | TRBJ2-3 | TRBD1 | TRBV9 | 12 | CASSVPGTGQYF | TGTGCCAGCAGCGTACCGGGGACAGGGCAGTATTTT
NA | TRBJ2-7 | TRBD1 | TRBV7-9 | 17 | CASSLVSGTGGGNEQYF | TGTGCCAGCAGCTTAGTCTCAGGGACAGGGGGTGGTAACGAGCAGTACTTC
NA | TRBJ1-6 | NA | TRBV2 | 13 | CASSDGLRGPLHF | TGTGCCAGCAGTGATGGGCTCCGAGGGCCCCTCCACTTT
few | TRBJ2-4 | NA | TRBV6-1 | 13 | CASSDFGRTIQYF | TGTGCCAGCAGTGATTTCGGCAGGACCATTCAGTACTTC
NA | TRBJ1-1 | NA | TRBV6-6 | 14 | CASSRRGFTTEAFF | TGTGCCAGCAGTAGACGTGGGTTTACCACTGAAGCTTTCTTT
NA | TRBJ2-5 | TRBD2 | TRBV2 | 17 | CASRFGRTSGDQETQYF | TGTGCCAGCAGGTTCGGCCGGACTAGCGGGGACCAAGAGACCCAGTACTTC
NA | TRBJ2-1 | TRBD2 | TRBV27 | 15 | CASVQGLAGVGEQFF | TGTGCCAGCGTTCAAGGACTAGCGGGGGTAGGTGAGCAGTTCTTC
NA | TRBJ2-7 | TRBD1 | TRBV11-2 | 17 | CASSRISPGQGGPEQYF | TGTGCCAGCAGTCGCATATCGCCGGGACAGGGGGGTCCCGAGCAGTACTTC
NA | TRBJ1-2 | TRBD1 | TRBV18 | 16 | CASSPRRDRLSSGYTF | TGTGCCAGCTCACCACGACGGGACAGGCTTTCAAGTGGCTACACCTTC